This is a list of T cell receptor beta chains from one sample in a study of cytomegalovirus exposure and HLA in healthy donors. Using immunoSEQ multiplex PCR, the repertoire was profiled, and TCRdb retains in-frame clones only, with some absent. This table has 160,000 or so clones, more than 75% appearing once. The material sequenced was PBMCs. These receptors all stem from a man younger than 35 in good health and CMV-seronegative. CDR3s include the opening cysteine and the closing phenylalanine or tryptophan. The D gene is left open where the match is weak.

d_gene: TRBD1; v_gene: TRBV2; len: 15; CDR3aa: CASSGPVQGNSPLHF
d_gene: .; v_gene: TRBV4-1; len: 18; CDR3aa: CASSQVASGQPNTGELFF
d_gene: .; v_gene: TRBV4-1; len: 16; CDR3aa: CASSQVAGSSYNEQFF
d_gene: .; v_gene: TRBV7-8; len: 15; CDR3aa: CASSLGADRHYEQYF
d_gene: TRBD2; v_gene: TRBV11-2; len: 17; CDR3aa: CASSRTTSGGFYNEQFF
d_gene: .; v_gene: TRBV19; len: 14; CDR3aa: CASSPRQVNTEAFF
d_gene: .; v_gene: TRBV28; len: 16; CDR3aa: CASSSPLGTTNNEQFF
d_gene: TRBD2; v_gene: TRBV30; len: 14; CDR3aa: CAWSVQAGPGKQFF
d_gene: .; v_gene: TRBV2; len: 16; CDR3aa: CASSDRSLRGANVLTF
d_gene: TRBD1; v_gene: TRBV5-8; len: 12; CDR3aa: CASSRWTGSNTF
d_gene: TRBD2; v_gene: TRBV29-1; len: 17; CDR3aa: CSVGTSGSPNPTDTQYF
d_gene: TRBD2; v_gene: TRBV10-3; len: 14; CDR3aa: CASWGGWGQETQYF
d_gene: TRBD1; v_gene: TRBV5-5; len: 15; CDR3aa: CASSWGTGKDYGYTF
d_gene: .; v_gene: TRBV14; len: 16; CDR3aa: CASRSYGRELNTEAFF
d_gene: TRBD1; v_gene: TRBV18; len: 15; CDR3aa: CASSRGQGDNSPLHF
d_gene: .; v_gene: TRBV27; len: 14; CDR3aa: CASSFWGGDTEAFF
d_gene: TRBD1; v_gene: TRBV15; len: 14; CDR3aa: CATSRVGQGSDAFF
d_gene: TRBD1; v_gene: TRBV7-9; len: 19; CDR3aa: CASSLAVGGQVLMNTEAFF
d_gene: .; v_gene: TRBV6-1; len: 11; CDR3aa: CASSEIIEAFF
d_gene: .; v_gene: TRBV2; len: 13; CDR3aa: CASNGEGGETQYF
d_gene: .; v_gene: TRBV19; len: 14; CDR3aa: CASSIQTTQETQYF
d_gene: TRBD2; v_gene: TRBV7-9; len: 16; CDR3aa: CASSLSGTSGSYEQYF
d_gene: TRBD1; v_gene: TRBV7-9; len: 16; CDR3aa: CASSTQGVGDNSPLHF
d_gene: .; v_gene: TRBV6-1; len: 15; CDR3aa: CASSSYYARGETQYF
d_gene: TRBD1; v_gene: TRBV5-1; len: 14; CDR3aa: CASSSHRGRDTQYF
d_gene: TRBD2; v_gene: TRBV29-1; len: 12; CDR3aa: CSVLRGDYTQYF
d_gene: TRBD1; v_gene: TRBV7-9; len: 17; CDR3aa: CASSLGFPDREGSPLHF
d_gene: TRBD2; v_gene: TRBV5-1; len: 16; CDR3aa: CASRGLAGASIGELFF
d_gene: TRBD1; v_gene: TRBV30; len: 14; CDR3aa: CAWSAGQGHQPQHF
d_gene: .; v_gene: TRBV11-3; len: 15; CDR3aa: CASSLRAGARDEQFF
d_gene: .; v_gene: TRBV5-6; len: 14; CDR3aa: CASSSYDGVQPQHF
d_gene: .; v_gene: TRBV6-5; len: 14; CDR3aa: CASWLGAPVTEAFF
d_gene: TRBD2; v_gene: TRBV6-5; len: 16; CDR3aa: CASSYDSGGSYNEQFF
d_gene: .; v_gene: TRBV28; len: 15; CDR3aa: CASRKQGVSNQPQHF
d_gene: .; v_gene: TRBV6-1; len: 14; CDR3aa: CASSDIAATGELFF
d_gene: .; v_gene: TRBV4-1; len: 15; CDR3aa: CASSQGTPSGNTIYF
d_gene: TRBD1; v_gene: TRBV29-1; len: 15; CDR3aa: CSVEEAQGGGNEQFF
d_gene: .; v_gene: TRBV7-6; len: 14; CDR3aa: CASRRDADNSPLHF
d_gene: TRBD1; v_gene: TRBV27; len: 15; CDR3aa: CASSLFGTGNQPQHF
d_gene: TRBD1; v_gene: TRBV29-1; len: 13; CDR3aa: CSVAGGTDYEQYF
d_gene: .; v_gene: TRBV6-1; len: 14; CDR3aa: CASSPSGGVTEAFF
d_gene: .; v_gene: TRBV27; len: 16; CDR3aa: CASSYTGGFKNYGYTF
d_gene: TRBD1; v_gene: TRBV4-2; len: 16; CDR3aa: CASSQDRVQGHTEAFF
d_gene: .; v_gene: TRBV23-1; len: 17; CDR3aa: CASSQSGQGVNTGELFF
d_gene: .; v_gene: TRBV6-1; len: 12; CDR3aa: CASTTSPYEQYF
d_gene: TRBD2; v_gene: TRBV4-1; len: 15; CDR3aa: CASSQIQAGGETQYF
d_gene: TRBD1; v_gene: TRBV25-1; len: 14; CDR3aa: CASSKQGKGGELFF
d_gene: TRBD1; v_gene: TRBV5-1; len: 15; CDR3aa: CASSLEDRSYYGYTF
d_gene: TRBD1; v_gene: TRBV4-3; len: 15; CDR3aa: CASSQGVAPTYEQYF
d_gene: TRBD2; v_gene: TRBV2; len: 16; CDR3aa: CASSPSGGAWTGELFF
d_gene: .; v_gene: TRBV7-2; len: 14; CDR3aa: CASSLEGRNQPQHF
d_gene: .; v_gene: TRBV5-4; len: 14; CDR3aa: CASRLGGGRTEAFF
d_gene: TRBD2; v_gene: TRBV4-3; len: 17; CDR3aa: CASSLTSSGTAGHEQFF
d_gene: TRBD1; v_gene: TRBV6-5; len: 13; CDR3aa: CASSRTGVYEQYF